This TCR beta chain was sequenced in a study of blood T cells in healthy people across ages. Study summary: About one barcoded beta molecule per two T cells was the capture yield of template switching.

Whole-study findings and limits: There were more naive CD4+ cells and higher diversity in long-lived donors than in aged donors. TCR beta diversity, measured per million T cells, fell in a roughly linear way with age.

A remark on this clonotype: Its antigen is as yet unknown.

Using a J-beta primer mix together with a sample-barcoded 5' primer, a second PCR was run for roughly 7 to 11 cycles. MiXCR, applied by TCRdb to the 5' RACE reads, yields one record per CDR3 protein. The table records over 600,000 distinct CDR3 sequences, roughly 21% of them present only once. The germline gives CDR1 SNHLY, CDR2 FYNNEI. The CDR3 sequence is 14 residues long. The V end lost 4 bases, the J end lost 3 bases, and 10 bases lay between the germline ends. The clonotype was recovered from a man aged 70-80 years in good health. This rearrangement joins TRBV2 to TRBJ1-5; D is ambiguous. Source material: blood. The CDR3 sequence: CASSGQRDNQPQHF. CDR3 DNA sequence: TGTGCCAGCAGTGGGCAGAGGGACAATCAGCCCCAGCATTTT.